Listed below are T cell receptor beta chains from one sample, sequenced in a study of metastatic and nonmetastatic thyroid tumors. TCRdb reassembled clones from the PCR reads with MiXCR. The sample has approximately 38,000 clones; around 28% are singletons. The specimen was blood. Source of these receptors: a male donor with papillary thyroid cancer or a benign thyroid nodule (not recorded which). Some clones in this sample may be carry-over from other donors' samples. The conserved cysteine and the conserved F or W are not part of the CDR3 here.

v_gene	CDR3aa
TRBV4-2	ASSQLAGGGTDTQY
TRBV12-3/TRBV12-4	ASSWTANTGELF
TRBV28	ASGLAVGKQF
TRBV3-1	ASSQTYVRLYGYT
TRBV10-3	AISTDRSTEAF
TRBV6-1	ASSVHRAPGTEAF
TRBV20-1	SASGRYSGANVLT
TRBV6-1	ASSTTGTSGSSEQY
TRBV18	ASSASGAHEQY
TRBV12-3/TRBV12-4	ASSLTGQGVDTQY
TRBV12-3/TRBV12-4	ASSWGQGGTGELF
TRBV6-1	ASSEGQGNEKLF
TRBV20-1	SSSGQYGYT
TRBV28	ASSLETGAGYT
TRBV18	ASSPRRTSGTYNEQF
TRBV20-1	SARDPRDSYNSPLH
TRBV6-1	ATTDSAYVYT
TRBV6-2/TRBV6-3	AISYPPWGAGATEAF
TRBV5-1	ASSSGTQKTDTQY
TRBV12-5	ASGLVPIGRTPRGRGTEAF
TRBV2	ASSTSTVGELF
TRBV11-2	ASSRRWTHGYT
TRBV18	ASSPTSGYYEQY
TRBV12-3/TRBV12-4	ASSFMGSSYEQY
TRBV12-3/TRBV12-4	ASSLGTSGRMGEQY
TRBV20-1	SANILGTSGFQETQY
TRBV5-1	ASSEGASYEQY
TRBV7-9	ASSLLDGANVLT
TRBV18	ASSPRGRSAYEQY
TRBV28	ASTTPGETQY
TRBV5-1	ASALIAGSPYNEQF
TRBV2	ASSVETGNPYEQY
TRBV29-1	SAEKQWVWVETQY
TRBV15	ATSEGFLDSYEQY
TRBV6-2/TRBV6-3	ASRPGLARDTQY
TRBV5-1	ASSLRSDRGLGEQY
TRBV20-1	SARGVTNTGELF
TRBV20-1	SASLAASSYEQY
TRBV6-4	ASSVLAGEGNEQF
TRBV6-2/TRBV6-3	ASRNPTSGGYNEQF
TRBV20-1	SARGSYEQY
TRBV15	ATSRRQGVTDTQY
TRBV5-5	ASSLTGPNEKLF
TRBV19	ASSILGAYNEQF
TRBV28	ASSGPLADLQY
TRBV9	ASSSRTSGTRNEQF
TRBV6-2/TRBV6-3	ASSYSYPGQGNPNYGYT
TRBV20-1	SADDQVEAF
TRBV20-1	SARDTNTGELF
TRBV6-1	ASSSVGRLT
TRBV30	AWSGAGEVNEQF
TRBV11-3	ASSYYSLRGAEQY
TRBV7-2	ASSLPLANEQF
TRBV5-1	ASSFDRGRGYT
TRBV6-4	ASSDSEAPNTGELF
TRBV12-5	ASGLVAARELTEAF
TRBV27	ASAGQVAAGYT
TRBV5-1	ASTWGQASTDTQY
TRBV7-2	ASSLDRTEAF